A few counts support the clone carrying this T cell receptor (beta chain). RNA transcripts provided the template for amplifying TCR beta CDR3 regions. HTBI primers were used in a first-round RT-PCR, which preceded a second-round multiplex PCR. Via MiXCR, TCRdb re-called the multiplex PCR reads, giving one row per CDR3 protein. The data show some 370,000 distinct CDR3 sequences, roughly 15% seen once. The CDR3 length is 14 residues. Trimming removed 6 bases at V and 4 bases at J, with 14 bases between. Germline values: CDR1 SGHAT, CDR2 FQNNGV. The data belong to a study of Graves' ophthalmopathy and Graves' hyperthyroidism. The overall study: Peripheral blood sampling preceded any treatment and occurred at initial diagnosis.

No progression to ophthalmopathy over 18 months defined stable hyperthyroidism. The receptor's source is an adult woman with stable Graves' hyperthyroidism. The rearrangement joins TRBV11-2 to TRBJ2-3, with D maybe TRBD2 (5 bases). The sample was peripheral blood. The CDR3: CASRIPGSADTQYF. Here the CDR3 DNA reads TGTGCCAGCAGAATTCCGGGGAGCGCAGATACGCAGTATTTT.